These 30 T cell receptor beta chains were sequenced from one sample in a study of identical twins. TCRdb itself ran the 5' RACE reads through MiXCR, one entry per CDR3 protein. The sample yields hundreds of thousands of distinct CDR3 sequences, over 20% seen once. The same data also contributed to another study, on T cells expressing NK-cell markers.

The source material was PBMCs. These receptors all stem from a woman in her late teens or twenties in good health.

The V call is TRBV15, the J call TRBJ2-1, with a tentative D call TRBD1 (6 bases). Trimming took 3 bases from V and 10 from J, leaving 19 bases between them. Germline CDR1 LNHNV, CDR2 YYDKDF (reference sequence). This CDR3 has 15 residues. The CDR3 is CATSRKTEGVGEQFF. The CDR3 nucleotides are TGTGCCACCAGCAGGAAGACTGAGGGGGTCGGCGAGCAGTTCTTC. Drawing the rest from reference TRBV15 and TRBJ2-1, the complete variable domain is DAMVIQNPRYQVTQFGKPVTLSCSQTLNHNVMYWYQQKSSQAPKLLFHYYDKDFNNEADTPDNFQSRRPNTSFCFLDIRSPGLGDTAMYLCATSRKTEGVGEQFFGPGTRLTVL.

This clonotype was observed many times. Germline and junction disagree at one end, which may indicate a read error. This rearrangement joins TRBV5-1 to TRBJ2-7; 7 bases line up with TRBD1. Looked up from germline, CDR1 is SGHRS and CDR2 is YFSETQ. The CDR3 spans 14 residues. In DNA form, the CDR3 reads TGTGCCAGCTCACTGAGACAGGGTTCCTACGAGCAGTACTTC. This sequence encodes CASSLRQGSYEQYF.

The rearrangement joins TRBV29-1 to TRBJ2-7; D may be TRBD2 (5 bases). With 8 bases removed from V and 2 bases from J, the gap between germline ends came to 19 bases. CDR1 is SQVTM, CDR2 ANQGSEA, per germline. The CDR3 covers 14 residues. The CDR3 reads CSTQIGSGPYEQYF. CDR3 nucleotides: TGCAGCACCCAGATAGGAAGCGGCCCCTACGAGCAGTACTTC.

This clonotype was seen a few times. V gene TRBV9 combines with J gene TRBJ2-5; 16 positions agree with TRBD2. Germline CDR1 reads SGDLS; CDR2 reads YYNGEE. This CDR3 spans 17 amino acids. V shed 3 bases and J 4 bases; nucleotides not matched to a gene: 6. The CDR3: CASSEGLAGGRGETQYF. In DNA form, the CDR3 reads TGTGCCAGCAGCGAGGGACTAGCGGGGGGGCGAGGAGAGACCCAGTACTTC.

The gene calls are TRBV12-3 or TRBV12-4 and TRBJ2-1; 7 positions match TRBD1. Trimming removed 6 bases from V and 4 bases from J; junction bases left unmatched: 6. The CDR3 has 14 residues. The CDR3 nucleotides are TGTGCCAGCAGCAGGGGACAGAGGTACAATGAGCAGTTCTTC. This codes for CASSRGQRYNEQFF.

This clonotype has at least ten counts. The V gene is TRBV6-2 or TRBV6-3, the J gene TRBJ2-1; no reliable D call. The V end was cut by 1 base, the J end by 5 bases, with 3 bases between. Germline CDR1 reads MNHEY; CDR2 reads SVGEGT. This CDR3 has 12 residues. The CDR3 is CASSYYDNEQFF. The CDR3 nucleotides are TGTGCCAGCAGTTACTATGACAATGAGCAGTTCTTC.

This chain joins TRBV20-1 and TRBJ2-7; D is undetermined. The V gene lost 3 bases and the J gene lost 4 bases, with 7 bases spanning the gap. Germline assignment: CDR1 DFQATT and CDR2 SNEGSKA (reference sequence). The CDR3 is 11 residues long. The CDR3: CSASTLYEQYF. The CDR3 coding sequence is TGCAGTGCTAGCACGCTATACGAGCAGTACTTC.

This clonotype was seen a handful of times. The gene calls are TRBV20-1 and TRBJ1-1; no definite D call. Between the trimmed V and J ends, which lost 4 bases and 0 bases, there was a span of 6 bases. Germline V gene sequence: CDR1 DFQATT, CDR2 SNEGSKA (reference sequence). The CDR3 has 12 residues. The CDR3 nucleotides read TGCAGTGCTACAGAAATGAACACTGAAGCTTTCTTT. It yields the protein CSATEMNTEAFF.

The sample holds a few counts of this clonotype. The chain has TRBV12-3 or TRBV12-4 and TRBJ2-5; the match to TRBD2 covers 9 bases. The CDR3 covers 13 residues. V trimming: 7 bases; J trimming: 7 bases; junction bases outside the gene matches: 7. CDR3 DNA: TGTGCCAGCACCTGGGTACTAGCGGGGACCCAGTACTTC. Translating it yields CASTWVLAGTQYF.

CDR3 in DNA: TGCGCCAGCAGCCCAGTACACAGCACAGATACGCAGTATTTT. Its protein is CASSPVHSTDTQYF. The chain joins TRBV5-1 to TRBJ2-3; the D is unclear. Trimming took off 4 bases at V and 0 bases at J, with 9 bases between the two ends. CDR1 is SGHRS and CDR2 is YFSETQ in the germline V gene. The CDR3 spans 14 residues.

The rearrangement uses TRBV9 and TRBJ2-6; D is undetermined. Germline CDR1 is SGDLS and CDR2 is YYNGEE. CDR3 size: 13 residues. Trimming stripped 7 bases from V and 2 bases from J, with 7 bases between. The CDR3: CASGYPGANVLTF. The DNA of the CDR3 is TGTGCCAGCGGGTACCCTGGGGCCAACGTCCTGACTTTC.

The chain is built from TRBV6-1 and TRBJ1-1; TRBD1 matches at 8 bases. This CDR3 contains 15 residues. CDR1 MNHNS and CDR2 SASEGT come from the germline V gene. V gave up 5 bases and J gave up 1 base; unmatched junction bases: 6. CDR3 amino acids: CASSQTGGTNTEAFF. The CDR3 coding sequence is TGTGCCAGCAGTCAAACAGGGGGAACGAACACTGAAGCTTTCTTT.

The chain carries TRBV6-6 and TRBJ2-1; 7 bases line up with TRBD2. J was trimmed by 8 bases and V by 8 bases; bases with no gene match: 3. Germline V gene data show CDR1 as MNHNY and CDR2 as SVGAGI (reference sequence). This CDR3 contains 11 residues. The CDR3 DNA sequence: TGTGCCAGCGGAGGGAGGGATGAGCAGTTCTTC. It is translated as CASGGRDEQFF.

This clonotype occurred a few times. V gene TRBV7-9 combines with J gene TRBJ1-5; D ambiguous. Trimming removed 5 bases at V and 6 bases at J, with 8 bases between. Germline V gene lookup returns CDR1 SEHNR and CDR2 FQNEAQ (reference sequence). This CDR3 comprises 12 residues. CDR3 coding DNA: TGTGCCAGCAGCATAGGTAGTCAGCCCCAGCATTTT. Translation gives CASSIGSQPQHF.

The sample holds many counts of this clonotype. This sequence joins TRBV28 and TRBJ1-6, with D perhaps matching TRBD1 (6 bases). Trimming cost V 6 bases and J 9 bases, with 15 bases left between them. The CDR3 is 14 amino acids. CDR1 is MDHEN, CDR2 SYDVKM, per germline. As DNA, the CDR3 is TGTGCCAGCAGAAAAACAGGGAATATTTCACCCCTCCACTTT. It encodes CASRKTGNISPLHF. The full variable domain, in which reference TRBV28 and TRBJ1-6 provide the parts outside the CDR3, is DVKVTQSSRYLVKRTGEKVFLECVQDMDHENMFWYRQDPGLGLRLIYFSYDVKMKEKGDIPEGYSVSREKKERFSLILESASTNQTSMYLCASRKTGNISPLHFGNGTRLTVT.

This clonotype was seen ten or more times. The rearrangement joins TRBV12-3 or TRBV12-4 to TRBJ2-3; tentatively, D is TRBD2 (6 bases). V was trimmed by 5 bases and J by 1 base, leaving 13 bases between them. The CDR3 is made up of 15 amino acids. As DNA, the CDR3 is TGTGCCAGCAGTCTGGACTATATAGGCACAGATACGCAGTATTTT. Its protein is CASSLDYIGTDTQYF.

This chain uses TRBV5-1 with TRBJ2-1; 8 bases align to TRBD1. The CDR3 has 14 amino acids. With 3 bases clipped from V and 9 bases from J, the junction kept 8 bases outside the gene matches. Looked up from germline, CDR1 is SGHRS and CDR2 is YFSETQ. The CDR3 region is CASSYDRGGGEQFF. The DNA for the CDR3 is TGCGCCAGCAGCTACGACAGGGGAGGAGGTGAGCAGTTCTTC. Based on the CDR3 plus reference TRBV5-1 and TRBJ2-1, the full variable domain is KAGVTQTPRYLIKTRGQQVTLSCSPISGHRSVSWYQQTPGQGLQFLFEYFSETQRNKGNFPGRFSGRQFSNSRSEMNVSTLELGDSALYLCASSYDRGGGEQFFGPGTRLTVL.

V gene TRBV5-1 combines with J gene TRBJ1-5; D is unresolved. This CDR3 region has 13 residues. Germline V lookup: CDR1 SGHRS, CDR2 YFSETQ. Trimming removed 4 bases from V and 7 bases from J, with 12 bases in between. The chain's CDR3 is CASSPEGEQPQHF. The CDR3 bases are TGCGCCAGCAGCCCCGAGGGCGAGCAGCCCCAGCATTTT.

This clonotype turned up a few times. This rearrangement joins TRBV5-1 to TRBJ2-1, with 8 positions matching TRBD1. Germline V gives CDR1 SGHRS, CDR2 YFSETQ. The V segment lost 3 bases and the J segment 6 bases; nucleotides outside the gene matches: 8. The CDR3 contains 15 residues. As DNA, the CDR3 is TGCGCCAGCAGCTGGGGGACAGGTGGGGGCAATGAGCAGTTCTTC. Its protein product is CASSWGTGGGNEQFF.

The chain employs TRBV2 and TRBJ2-1; D uncertain. The CDR3 loop spans 15 amino acids. CDR1 SNHLY and CDR2 FYNNEI come from the germline V gene. V was clipped by 2 bases and J by 3 bases, with 11 bases between them. The CDR3 here is CASSELRISYNEQFF. The CDR3 region has the DNA TGTGCCAGCAGTGAACTAAGAATTAGCTACAATGAGCAGTTCTTC.

This clonotype came up a few times. The genes are TRBV5-1 and TRBJ2-3, with D hard to call. This CDR3 region has 15 residues. Germline CDR1 reads SGHRS; CDR2 reads YFSETQ. V was trimmed by 0 bases and J by 4 bases, leaving 12 bases between them. CDR3 in amino acids: CASSLEASGPDTQYF. CDR3 nucleotide sequence: TGCGCCAGCAGCTTGGAGGCTAGTGGGCCAGATACGCAGTATTTT.

The V and J genes are TRBV6-1 and TRBJ2-7; TRBD1 agrees at 8 bases. Germline V gene data show CDR1 as MNHNS and CDR2 as SASEGT. The ends lost 6 bases at V and 3 bases at J; junction bases unmatched: 7. This CDR3 comprises 14 residues. CDR3 nucleotides: TGTGCCAGCAGAAGGACAGGGAGGAGCTACGAGCAGTACTTC. Translated, it gives CASRRTGRSYEQYF.

This clonotype came up a few times. The rearrangement joins TRBV20-1 to TRBJ2-7; 10 bases agree with TRBD2. The CDR3 runs 17 residues. Germline CDR1 and CDR2: DFQATT and SNEGSKA (reference sequence). Unmatched junction bases numbered 10, after V lost 0 bases and J lost 2 bases. The CDR3 reads CSARDGQTSGATYEQYF. CDR3 DNA sequence: TGCAGTGCTAGAGATGGCCAAACTAGCGGGGCGACCTACGAGCAGTACTTC.

This clonotype was seen only a few times. This chain uses TRBV6-5 with TRBJ1-1, with a tentative D call TRBD1 (5 bases). This CDR3 region has 13 residues. With 2 bases removed from V and 7 bases from J, the gap between germline ends came to 11 bases. Germline lookup yields CDR1 MNHEY and CDR2 SVGAGI. CDR3 DNA sequence: TGTGCCAGCAGTTACGGGGGGAAGGGTGAAGCTTTCTTT. It specifies CASSYGGKGEAFF.

This clonotype occurred a few times. The chain combines TRBV29-1 with TRBJ2-7, with D perhaps assigned TRBD1 or TRBD2 (5 bases each). Trimming shortened V by 3 bases and J by 7 bases, and 13 bases separated the two germline ends. The CDR3 loop spans 12 amino acids. The germline CDR1 and CDR2 sequences are SQVTM and ANQGSEA. The CDR3 region has the DNA TGCAGCGTTGAGGGCAGGGCGGGTGAGCAGTACTTC. It is translated as CSVEGRAGEQYF.

This clonotype was found a few times. The J gene is TRBJ2-7, the V gene TRBV12-3 or TRBV12-4, with D possibly TRBD2 on 7 matching bases. V lost 2 bases and J lost 3, with 11 bases in between. The CDR3 spans 14 residues. CDR3 nucleotide sequence: TGTGCCAGCAGTTTACGGGGGGCGGACTACGAGCAGTACTTC. Encoded protein: CASSLRGADYEQYF.

The sample holds a few counts of this clonotype. The chain carries TRBV29-1 and TRBJ2-3, with 7 bases aligning to TRBD1. The V and J ends lost 1 base and 9 bases, in that order; junction bases with no gene match: 4. The CDR3 loop spans 12 amino acids. Germline V gene sequence: CDR1 SQVTM, CDR2 ANQGSEA. CDR3 sequence reads: CSVEGRDRTQYF. The CDR3 DNA is TGCAGCGTTGAAGGCCGGGACAGAACGCAGTATTTT.

The sample holds a few counts of this clonotype. The chain joins TRBV6-2 or TRBV6-3 to TRBJ2-7; D perhaps matches TRBD1 (6 bases). Between the trimmed V and J ends, which lost 7 bases and 4 bases, there was a span of 14 bases. CDR1 is MNHEY, CDR2 SVGEGT, per germline. This CDR3 has 13 amino acids. Here the CDR3 reads CASTFDRTYEQYF. CDR3 nucleotide sequence: TGTGCCAGCACTTTCGACAGGACGTACGAGCAGTACTTC.

This chain uses TRBV27 with TRBJ1-1; a weak D match, TRBD1 (6 bases). The CDR3 is made up of 13 amino acids. The germline gives CDR1 MNHEY, CDR2 SMNVEV (reference sequence). With 5 bases removed from V and 4 bases from J, the gap between germline ends came to 11 bases. In nucleotides, the CDR3 is TGTGCCAGCAGTAGACACAGGGCCACTGAAGCTTTCTTT. It codes for CASSRHRATEAFF.

The rearrangement uses TRBV5-1 and TRBJ2-5, with 8 bases aligning to TRBD2. The ends lost 4 bases at V and 4 bases at J; junction bases unmatched: 6. In germline, CDR1 is SGHRS, CDR2 YFSETQ. The CDR3 is made up of 14 amino acids. CDR3 loop: CASSAGLAGETQYF. The CDR3 DNA reads as TGCGCCAGCAGCGCAGGACTAGCCGGAGAGACCCAGTACTTC.